This TCR beta chain was retrieved from a study of graft-versus-host responses after intestinal transplantation. The repertoire was sequenced with immunoSEQ multiplex PCR; TCRdb's copy has only in-frame clones and lacks some. The sample holds roughly 18,000 clones, approximately 40% seen once. This CDR3 is 14 amino acids long. Germline loops: CDR1 MNHGY, CDR2 SVAAGI. V dropped 4 bases and J dropped 4; count of bases not matched to a gene: 5. The sequences come from alloreactive CD4+ T cells from a mixed lymphocyte reaction culture, collected before intestinal transplant. Indicated subset: CFSE-low proliferating T cells sorted from approximately 6-day pre-transplant mixed lymphocyte reaction (GvH or HvG direction). The chain uses TRBV6-9 and TRBJ2-7; 9 bases map to TRBD1. This receptor was taken from a human patient who received an intestinal transplant. The CDR3 sequence is CASSLGQGKYEQYF. The CDR3 DNA is TGTGCCAGCAGTTTGGGACAGGGCAAGTACGAGCAGTACTTC.